A single count supports the clone carrying this T cell receptor beta chain. The antigen remains undetermined. Germline V gene sequence: CDR1 SGHAT, CDR2 FQNNGV. The CDR3 has 16 residues. Trimming at V came to 6 bases and at J to 6 bases, leaving 11 bases not matched to a gene. The data stem from a study of T cells in localized non-small cell lung cancer. General study results and limits: Uninvolved adjacent lung had the highest recorded T cell clonality, with tumor below it. In adjacent lung appeared a median around 57 of the top 100 tumor clones.

Assay: immunoSEQ multiplex PCR; the TCRdb copy retains only in-frame clones and omits some. Of about 78,000 clones in the sample, 84% were seen once. The origin of this receptor is a man aged 35-69 years with stage I lung adenocarcinoma. The sample in question was peripheral blood, obtained before any cancer treatment. The chain employs TRBV11-2 and TRBJ1-5; 10 bases align to TRBD1. CDR3 sequence: CASSLSGTGVFQPQHF. In DNA form, the CDR3 reads TGTGCCAGCAGTTTATCCGGGACAGGGGTTTTTCAGCCCCAGCATTTT.